The clone carrying this T cell receptor (beta chain) has ten or more counts. Its antigen is not known. In the original processing: Between-group CDR3 differences, defined by clinicopathological status, yielded a distant-metastasis classifier for papillary thyroid cancer. TCRdb reanalyzed the PCR reads with MiXCR. TCRdb assigned the V and J calls; the authors' analysis was not used. This sample has around 64,000 clones; approximately 4.1% occur once, and the top ten carry 20% to 25%. There were no patients who had received any treatment before thyroid surgery. The sample is drawn from a study of metastatic and nonmetastatic thyroid tumors. Study conclusions and caveats: According to reports, the diversity of TCR beta was significantly higher in malignant thyroid tumors than in benign nodules, and this held in both blood and tumor samples.

J lost 1 base, V lost 4 bases, and 4 bases had no gene match. This CDR3 is 14 amino acids long. Germline V CDR1 and CDR2: SGHRS, YFSETQ. The chain links TRBV5-1 to TRBJ2-5, with 7 bases that match TRBD1. This receptor was obtained from a female donor with papillary thyroid cancer or a benign thyroid nodule (not recorded which). Some clones in this sample may be carry-over from other donors' samples. Sequencing was carried out using blood. CDR3 loop: CASSPGQAQETQYF. In nucleotides, the CDR3 is TGCGCCAGCAGCCCCGGACAGGCCCAAGAGACCCAGTACTTC.